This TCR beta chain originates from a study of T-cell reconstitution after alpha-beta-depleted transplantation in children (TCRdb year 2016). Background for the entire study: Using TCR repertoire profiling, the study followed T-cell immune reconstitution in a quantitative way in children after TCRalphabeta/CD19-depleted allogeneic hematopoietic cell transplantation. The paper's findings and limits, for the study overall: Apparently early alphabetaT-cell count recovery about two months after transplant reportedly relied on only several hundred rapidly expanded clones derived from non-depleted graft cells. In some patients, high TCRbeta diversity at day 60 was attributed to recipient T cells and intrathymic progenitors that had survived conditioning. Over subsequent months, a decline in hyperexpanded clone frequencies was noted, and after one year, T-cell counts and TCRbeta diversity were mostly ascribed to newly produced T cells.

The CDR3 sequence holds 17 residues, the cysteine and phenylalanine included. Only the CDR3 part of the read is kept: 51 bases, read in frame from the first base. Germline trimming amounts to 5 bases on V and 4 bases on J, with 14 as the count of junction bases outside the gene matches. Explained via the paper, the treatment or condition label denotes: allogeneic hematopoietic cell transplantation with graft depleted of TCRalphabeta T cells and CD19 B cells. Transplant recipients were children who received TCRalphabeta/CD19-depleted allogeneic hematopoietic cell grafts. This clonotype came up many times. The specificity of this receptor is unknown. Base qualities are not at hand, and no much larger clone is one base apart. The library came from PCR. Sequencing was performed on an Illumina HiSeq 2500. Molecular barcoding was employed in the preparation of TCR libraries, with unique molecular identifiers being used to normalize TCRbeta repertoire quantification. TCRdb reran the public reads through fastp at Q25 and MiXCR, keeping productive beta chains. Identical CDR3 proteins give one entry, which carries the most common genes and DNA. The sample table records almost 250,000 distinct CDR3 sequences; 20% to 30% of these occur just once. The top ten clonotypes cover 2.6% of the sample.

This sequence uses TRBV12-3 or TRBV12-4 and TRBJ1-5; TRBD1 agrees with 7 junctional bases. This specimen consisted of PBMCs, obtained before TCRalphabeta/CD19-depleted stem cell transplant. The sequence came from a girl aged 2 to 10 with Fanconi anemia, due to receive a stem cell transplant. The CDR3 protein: CASSTSPGQPLNQPQHF. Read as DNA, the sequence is TGTGCCAGCAGTACAAGCCCGGGACAGCCCCTTAATCAGCCCCAGCATTTT.